This T cell receptor beta chain was obtained from a study of OX40 agonist ivuxolimab in advanced cancers. Study summary: Patients received ivuxolimab, an agonistic anti-OX40 (CD134) antibody.

TCRdb's table, derived via immunoSEQ multiplex PCR, lists solely in-frame clones and lacks some. This sample has 95,000 to 100,000 clones, with roughly 93% found just once. Blood draws occurred at baseline, cycle 4 day 1, and cycle 7 day 1. This TCR was recovered from an adult with an advanced solid tumor such as melanoma, head and neck, liver or kidney cancer. Sequenced here: CD4+ or CD8+ T cells sorted from blood, sampled in a trial of the OX40 agonist ivuxolimab.

CDR3 protein: CASSLARALTGELFF. The CDR3 DNA is TGTGCCAGCAGCTTAGCCAGGGCCCTTACCGGGGAGCTGTTTTTT. The chain recombines TRBV7-8 with TRBJ2-2; D possibly corresponds to TRBD1 (5 bases). V lost 0 bases to trimming and J lost 5 bases, with 10 bases between them. This CDR3 contains 15 residues. Germline CDR1 and CDR2: SGHVS and FQNEAQ.